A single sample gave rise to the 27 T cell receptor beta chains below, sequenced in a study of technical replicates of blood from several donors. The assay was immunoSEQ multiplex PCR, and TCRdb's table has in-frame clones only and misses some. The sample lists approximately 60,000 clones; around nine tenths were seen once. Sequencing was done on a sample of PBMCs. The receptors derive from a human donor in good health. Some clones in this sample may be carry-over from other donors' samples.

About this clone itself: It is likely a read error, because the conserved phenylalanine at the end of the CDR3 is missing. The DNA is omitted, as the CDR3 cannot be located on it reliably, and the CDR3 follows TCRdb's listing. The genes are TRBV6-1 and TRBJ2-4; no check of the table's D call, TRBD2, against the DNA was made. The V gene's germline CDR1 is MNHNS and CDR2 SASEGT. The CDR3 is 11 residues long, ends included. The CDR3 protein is CASSEGLAGGY.

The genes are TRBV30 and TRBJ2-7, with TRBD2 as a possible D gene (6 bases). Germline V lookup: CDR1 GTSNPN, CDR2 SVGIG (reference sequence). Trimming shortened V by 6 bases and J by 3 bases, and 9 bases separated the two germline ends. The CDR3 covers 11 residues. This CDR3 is CACHSGYEQYF. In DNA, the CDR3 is TGTGCCTGTCATAGCGGCTACGAGCAGTACTTC.

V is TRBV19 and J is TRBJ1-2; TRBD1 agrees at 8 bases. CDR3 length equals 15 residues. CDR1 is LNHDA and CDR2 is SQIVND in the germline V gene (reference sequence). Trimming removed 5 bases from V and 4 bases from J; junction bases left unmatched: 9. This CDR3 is CASSLPRTGTYGYTF. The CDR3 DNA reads TGTGCCAGTAGTCTCCCCCGGACAGGGACCTATGGCTACACCTTC.

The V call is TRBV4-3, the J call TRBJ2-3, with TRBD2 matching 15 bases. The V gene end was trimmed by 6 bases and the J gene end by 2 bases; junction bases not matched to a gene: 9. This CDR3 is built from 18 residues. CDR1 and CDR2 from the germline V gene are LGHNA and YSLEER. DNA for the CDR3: TGCGCCAGCAGTCGGACTAGCGGGAGGGGGGGAAACACAGATACGCAGTATTTT. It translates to CASSRTSGRGGNTDTQYF.

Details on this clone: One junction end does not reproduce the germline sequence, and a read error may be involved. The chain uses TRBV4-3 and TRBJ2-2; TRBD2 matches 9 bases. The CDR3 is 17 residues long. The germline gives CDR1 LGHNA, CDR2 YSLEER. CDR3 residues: CASSQGLSGGNSGELFF. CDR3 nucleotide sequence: TGCGCCAGCAGCCAAGGACTGAGCGGGGGGAACTCCGGGGAGCTGTTTTTT.

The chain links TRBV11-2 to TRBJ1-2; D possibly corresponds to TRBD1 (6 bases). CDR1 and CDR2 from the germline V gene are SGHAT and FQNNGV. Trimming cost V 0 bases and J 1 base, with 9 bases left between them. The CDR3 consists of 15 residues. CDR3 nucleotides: TGTGCCAGCAGCTTAGAGGGGGCCGATAACTATGGCTACACCTTC. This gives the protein CASSLEGADNYGYTF.

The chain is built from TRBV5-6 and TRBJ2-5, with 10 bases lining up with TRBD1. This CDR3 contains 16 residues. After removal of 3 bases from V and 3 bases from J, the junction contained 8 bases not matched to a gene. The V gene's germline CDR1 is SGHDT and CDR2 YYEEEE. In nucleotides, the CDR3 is TGTGCCAGCAGCTCACGACAGGGGGCGAGAGAAGAGACCCAGTACTTC. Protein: CASSSRQGAREETQYF.

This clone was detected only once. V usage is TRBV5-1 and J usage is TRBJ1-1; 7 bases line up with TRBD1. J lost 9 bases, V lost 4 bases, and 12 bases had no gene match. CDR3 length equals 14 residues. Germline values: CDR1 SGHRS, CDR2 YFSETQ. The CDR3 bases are TGCGCCAGCAGCCGTGGGACAGTGCCTTGGAAAGCTTTCTTT. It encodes CASSRGTVPWKAFF.

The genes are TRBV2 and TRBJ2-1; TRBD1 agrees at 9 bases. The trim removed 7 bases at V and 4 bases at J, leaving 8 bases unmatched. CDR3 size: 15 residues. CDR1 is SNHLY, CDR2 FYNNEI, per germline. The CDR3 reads CASILRQGGYNEQFF. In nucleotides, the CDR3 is TGTGCCAGCATTCTTCGACAGGGGGGATACAATGAGCAGTTCTTC.

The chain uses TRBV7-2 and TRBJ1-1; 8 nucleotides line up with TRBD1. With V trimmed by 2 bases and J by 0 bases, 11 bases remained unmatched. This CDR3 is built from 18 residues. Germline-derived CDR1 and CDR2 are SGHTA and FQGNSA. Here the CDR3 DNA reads TGTGCCAGCAGCTTATTTGCGGCAGGGGGCGTCGTGAACACTGAAGCTTTCTTT. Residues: CASSLFAAGGVVNTEAFF.

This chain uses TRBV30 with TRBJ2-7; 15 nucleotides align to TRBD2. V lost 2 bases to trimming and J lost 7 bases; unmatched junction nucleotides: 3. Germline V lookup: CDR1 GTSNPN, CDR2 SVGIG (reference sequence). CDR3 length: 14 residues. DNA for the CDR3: TGTGCCTGGAGTAGTGGGACTAGCGGGAGGGAGCAGTACTTC. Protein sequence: CAWSSGTSGREQYF.

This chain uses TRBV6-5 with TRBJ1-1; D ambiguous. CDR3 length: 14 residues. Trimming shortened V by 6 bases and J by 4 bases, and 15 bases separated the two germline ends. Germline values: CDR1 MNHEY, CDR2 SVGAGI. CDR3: CASSSLREGTEAFF. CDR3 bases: TGTGCCAGCAGCTCACTCCGAGAGGGCACTGAAGCTTTCTTT.

CDR3 in amino acids: CASSVSTGGLANSEQFF. The CDR3 coding sequence is TGTGCCAGCAGCGTATCAACCGGGGGGCTAGCGAACTCTGAGCAGTTCTTC. The rearrangement joins TRBV9 to TRBJ2-1; TRBD2 is a possible D gene (7 bases). CDR1 is SGDLS and CDR2 is YYNGEE in the germline V gene. The length of the CDR3 is 17 residues. Trimming took off 1 base at V and 9 bases at J, with 23 bases between the two ends.

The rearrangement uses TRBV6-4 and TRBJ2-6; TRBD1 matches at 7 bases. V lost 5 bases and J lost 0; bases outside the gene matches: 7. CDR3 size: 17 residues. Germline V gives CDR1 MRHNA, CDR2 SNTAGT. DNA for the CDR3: TGTGCCAGCAGTTACAGGGGTGAAGGCTCTGGGGCCAACGTCCTGACTTTC. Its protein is CASSYRGEGSGANVLTF.

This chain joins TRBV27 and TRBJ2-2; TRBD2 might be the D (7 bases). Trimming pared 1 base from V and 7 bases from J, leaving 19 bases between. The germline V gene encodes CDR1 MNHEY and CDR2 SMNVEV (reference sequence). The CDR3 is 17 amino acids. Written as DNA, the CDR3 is TGTGCCAGCAGTTTATGGGAGCCGGGGGGCGTTGGCGGGGAGCTGTTTTTT. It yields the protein CASSLWEPGGVGGELFF.

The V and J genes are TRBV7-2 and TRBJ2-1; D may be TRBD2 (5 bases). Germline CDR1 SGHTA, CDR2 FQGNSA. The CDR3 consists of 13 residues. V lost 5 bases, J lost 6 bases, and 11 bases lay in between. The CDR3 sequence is CASSLQRSNEQFF. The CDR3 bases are TGTGCCAGCAGCCTCCAGCGGAGCAATGAGCAGTTCTTC.

CDR3 region: CASSLLAAYEQYF. The CDR3 DNA reads as TGTGCCAGCAGCCTCCTGGCTGCCTACGAGCAGTACTTC. The chain has TRBV6-1 and TRBJ2-7; no definite D call. There are 13 residues in the CDR3. Germline V CDR1 and CDR2: MNHNS, SASEGT. Trimming stripped 6 bases from V and 2 bases from J, with 11 bases between.

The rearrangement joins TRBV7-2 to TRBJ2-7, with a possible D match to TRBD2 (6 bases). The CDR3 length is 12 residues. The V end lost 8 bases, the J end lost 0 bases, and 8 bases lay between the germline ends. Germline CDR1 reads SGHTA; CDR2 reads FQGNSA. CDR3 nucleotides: TGTGCCAGCGGGGGGTACTCCTACGAGCAGTACTTC. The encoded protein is CASGGYSYEQYF.

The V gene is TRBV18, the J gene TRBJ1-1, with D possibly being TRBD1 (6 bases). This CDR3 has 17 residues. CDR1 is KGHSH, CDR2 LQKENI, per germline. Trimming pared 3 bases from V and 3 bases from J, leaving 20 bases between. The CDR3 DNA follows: TGTGCCAGCTCACCGCGACGCCCGGACAGAAGGGACACTGAAGCTTTCTTT. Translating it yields CASSPRRPDRRDTEAFF. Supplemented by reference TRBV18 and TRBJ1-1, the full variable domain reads NAGVMQNPRHLVRRRGQEARLRCSPMKGHSHVYWYRQLPEEGLKFMVYLQKENIIDESGMPKERFSAEFPKEGPSILRIQQVVRGDSAAYFCASSPRRPDRRDTEAFFGQGTRLTVV.

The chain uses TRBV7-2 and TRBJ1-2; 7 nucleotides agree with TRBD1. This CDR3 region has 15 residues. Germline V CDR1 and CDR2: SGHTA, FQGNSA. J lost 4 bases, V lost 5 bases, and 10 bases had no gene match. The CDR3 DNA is TGTGCCAGCAGCACCACTCCGAGACAGGGCTATGGCTACACCTTC. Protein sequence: CASSTTPRQGYGYTF.

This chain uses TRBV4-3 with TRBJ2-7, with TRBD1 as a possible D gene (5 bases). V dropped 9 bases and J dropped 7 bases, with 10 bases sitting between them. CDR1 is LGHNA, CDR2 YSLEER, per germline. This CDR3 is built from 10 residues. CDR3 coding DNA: TGCGCCAGTCCGCAGGGTGAGCAGTACTTC. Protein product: CASPQGEQYF.

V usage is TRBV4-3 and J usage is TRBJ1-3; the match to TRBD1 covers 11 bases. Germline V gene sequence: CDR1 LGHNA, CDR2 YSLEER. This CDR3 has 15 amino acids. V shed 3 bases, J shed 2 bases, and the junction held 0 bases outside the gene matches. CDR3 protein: CASSQDRGPGNTIYF. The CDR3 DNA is TGCGCCAGCAGCCAGGACAGGGGGCCTGGAAACACCATATATTTT.

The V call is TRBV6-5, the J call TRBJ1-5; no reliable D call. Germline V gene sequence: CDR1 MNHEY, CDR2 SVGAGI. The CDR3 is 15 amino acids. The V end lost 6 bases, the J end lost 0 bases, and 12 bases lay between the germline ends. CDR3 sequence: CASSTNSYSNQPQHF. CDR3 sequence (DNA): TGTGCCAGCAGCACGAACAGTTATAGCAATCAGCCCCAGCATTTT.

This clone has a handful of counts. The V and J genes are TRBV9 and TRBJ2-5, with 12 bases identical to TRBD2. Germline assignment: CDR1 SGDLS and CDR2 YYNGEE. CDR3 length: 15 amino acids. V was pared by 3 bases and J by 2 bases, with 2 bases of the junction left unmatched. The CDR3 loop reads CASSALAGGQETQYF. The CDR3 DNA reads TGTGCCAGCAGCGCCCTAGCGGGGGGGCAAGAGACCCAGTACTTC.

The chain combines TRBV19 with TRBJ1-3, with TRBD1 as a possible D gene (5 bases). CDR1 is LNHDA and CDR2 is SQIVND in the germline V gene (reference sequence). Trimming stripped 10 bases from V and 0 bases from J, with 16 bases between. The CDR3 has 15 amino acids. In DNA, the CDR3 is TGTGCCACCGAGAGGGGAGGAAACTCTGGAAACACCATATATTTT. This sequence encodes CATERGGNSGNTIYF. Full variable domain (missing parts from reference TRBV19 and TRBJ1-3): DGGITQSPKYLFRKEGQNVTLSCEQNLNHDAMYWYRQDPGQGLRLIYYSQIVNDFQKGDIAEGYSVSREKKESFPLTVTSAQKNPTAFYLCATERGGNSGNTIYFGEGSWLTVV.

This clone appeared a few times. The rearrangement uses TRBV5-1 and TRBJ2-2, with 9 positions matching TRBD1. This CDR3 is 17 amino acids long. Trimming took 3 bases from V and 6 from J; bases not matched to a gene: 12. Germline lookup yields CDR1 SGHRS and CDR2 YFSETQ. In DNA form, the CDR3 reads TGCGCCAGCAGCTCCAAGAAGACAGGGGGAGAGTCCGGGGAGCTGTTTTTT. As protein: CASSSKKTGGESGELFF.

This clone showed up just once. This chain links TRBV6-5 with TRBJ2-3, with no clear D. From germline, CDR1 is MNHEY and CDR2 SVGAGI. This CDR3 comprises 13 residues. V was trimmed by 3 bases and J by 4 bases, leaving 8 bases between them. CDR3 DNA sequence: TGTGCCAGCAGTTATCGTCGTCCAGATACGCAGTATTTT. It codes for CASSYRRPDTQYF.